This TCR beta chain was sequenced for a study of T cells in Graves' hyperthyroidism and ophthalmopathy. Regions amplified from RNA transcripts were the TCR beta CDR3 regions. Initially, a first-round RT-PCR of the TCR CDR3 employed the HTBI primer set. TCRdb called the multiplex PCR reads again in MiXCR, with one record for every CDR3 protein. The table lists 690,000 or so distinct CDR3 sequences, 18% of them singletons. In this sample, this clonotype turned up many times. Aged 18 to 65, the patients had hyperthyroidism that was newly diagnosed and had lasted under 2 months. For the diagnoses, clinical symptoms, serum thyroxine and TRAb, thyroid ultrasound and orbital computed tomography were used. Blood dates from first hyperthyroidism diagnosis, before any ophthalmopathy symptoms. CDR1 is SGHKS, CDR2 YYEKEE, per germline (reference sequence). Trimming cost V 2 bases and J 6 bases; bases outside gene matches: 8. This CDR3 contains 15 residues.

Sequencing was performed on blood. The V and J genes are TRBV5-5 and TRBJ1-5, with 7 bases aligning to TRBD1. This clonotype was obtained from a woman between 50 and 59 years old with Graves' hyperthyroidism that later progressed to Graves' ophthalmopathy. CDR3 protein: CASSFTQGTGQPQHF. DNA of the CDR3: TGTGCCAGCAGCTTCACACAGGGGACGGGTCAGCCCCAGCATTTT.